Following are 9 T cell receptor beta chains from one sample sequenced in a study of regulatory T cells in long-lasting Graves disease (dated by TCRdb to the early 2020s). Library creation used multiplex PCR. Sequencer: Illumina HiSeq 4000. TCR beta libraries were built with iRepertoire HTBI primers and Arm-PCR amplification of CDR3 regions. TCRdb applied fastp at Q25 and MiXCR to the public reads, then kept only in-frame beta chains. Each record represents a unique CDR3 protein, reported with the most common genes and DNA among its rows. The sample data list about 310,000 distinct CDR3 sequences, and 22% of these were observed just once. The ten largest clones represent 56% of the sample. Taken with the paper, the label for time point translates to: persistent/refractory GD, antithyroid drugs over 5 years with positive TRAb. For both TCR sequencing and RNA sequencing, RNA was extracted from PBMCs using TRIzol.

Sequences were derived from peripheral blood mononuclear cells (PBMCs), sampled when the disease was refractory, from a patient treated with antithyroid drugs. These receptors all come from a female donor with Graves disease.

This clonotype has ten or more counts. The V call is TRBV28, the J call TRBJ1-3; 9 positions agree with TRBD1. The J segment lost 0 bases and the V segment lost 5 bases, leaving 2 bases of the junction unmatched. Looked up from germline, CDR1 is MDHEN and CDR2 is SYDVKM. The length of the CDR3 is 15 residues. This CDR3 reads CASSQDRGSGNTIYF. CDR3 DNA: TGTGCCAGCAGTCAGGACAGGGGCTCTGGAAACACCATATATTTT.

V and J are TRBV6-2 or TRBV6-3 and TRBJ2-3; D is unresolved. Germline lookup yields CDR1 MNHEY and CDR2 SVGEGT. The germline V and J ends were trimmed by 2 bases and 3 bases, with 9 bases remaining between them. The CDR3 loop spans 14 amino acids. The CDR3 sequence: CASSYPSRTDTQYF. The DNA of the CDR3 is TGTGCCAGCAGTTACCCTTCGAGGACAGATACGCAGTATTTT.

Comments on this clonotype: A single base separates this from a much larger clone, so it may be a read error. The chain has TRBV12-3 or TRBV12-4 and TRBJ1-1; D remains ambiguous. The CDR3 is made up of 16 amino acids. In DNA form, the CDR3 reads TGTACCAGCAGCAACCAAGGAAGGATTTGGAACACTGAAGCTTTCTTT. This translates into CTSSNQGRIWNTEAFF.

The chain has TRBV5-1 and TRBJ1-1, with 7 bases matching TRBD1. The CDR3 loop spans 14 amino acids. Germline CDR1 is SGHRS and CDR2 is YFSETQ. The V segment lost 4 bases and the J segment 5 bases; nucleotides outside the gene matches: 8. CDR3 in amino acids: CASSTTGAGTEAFF. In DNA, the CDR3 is TGCGCCAGCAGCACCACAGGGGCTGGAACTGAAGCTTTCTTT. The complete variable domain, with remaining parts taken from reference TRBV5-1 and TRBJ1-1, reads KAGVTQTPRYLIKTRGQQVTLSCSPISGHRSVSWYQQTPGQGLQFLFEYFSETQRNKGNFPGRFSGRQFSNSRSEMNVSTLELGDSALYLCASSTTGAGTEAFFGQGTRLTVV.

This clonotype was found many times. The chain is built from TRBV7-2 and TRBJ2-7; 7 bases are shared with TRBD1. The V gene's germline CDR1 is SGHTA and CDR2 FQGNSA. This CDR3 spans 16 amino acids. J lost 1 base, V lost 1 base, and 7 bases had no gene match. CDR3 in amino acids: CASSLGWDSPSYEQYF. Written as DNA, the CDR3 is TGTGCCAGCAGCTTAGGCTGGGACAGTCCATCCTACGAGCAGTACTTC.

The CDR3 sequence: CSAKRLAGPIYDGELFF. The CDR3, as DNA: TGCAGTGCTAAACGACTAGCGGGACCTATATACGACGGGGAGCTGTTTTTT. J is TRBJ2-2 and V is TRBV20-1, with 11 bases identical to TRBD2. V dropped 4 bases and J dropped 7; count of bases not matched to a gene: 14. This CDR3 spans 17 amino acids. The germline V gene encodes CDR1 DFQATT and CDR2 SNEGSKA (reference sequence).

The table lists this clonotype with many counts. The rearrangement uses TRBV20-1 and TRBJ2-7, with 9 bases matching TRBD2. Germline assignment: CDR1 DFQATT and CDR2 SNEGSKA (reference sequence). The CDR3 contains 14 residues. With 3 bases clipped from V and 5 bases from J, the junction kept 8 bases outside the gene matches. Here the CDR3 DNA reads TGCAGTGCTAGGCCGGCTAGCGGGACAAACGAGCAGTACTTC. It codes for CSARPASGTNEQYF.

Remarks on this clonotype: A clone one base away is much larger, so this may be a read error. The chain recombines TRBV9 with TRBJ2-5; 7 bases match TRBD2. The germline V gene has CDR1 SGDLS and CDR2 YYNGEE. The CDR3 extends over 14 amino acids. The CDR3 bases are TGTGCCAGCAGCTTGAGCGGGATCCAAGGGACCCAGTACTTC. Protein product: CASSLSGIQGTQYF. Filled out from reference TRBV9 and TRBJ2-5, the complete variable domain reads DSGVTQTPKHLITATGQRVTLRCSPRSGDLSVYWYQQSLDQGLQFLIQYYNGEERAKGNILERFSAQQFPDLHSELNLSSLELGDSALYFCASSLSGIQGTQYFGPGTRLLVL.

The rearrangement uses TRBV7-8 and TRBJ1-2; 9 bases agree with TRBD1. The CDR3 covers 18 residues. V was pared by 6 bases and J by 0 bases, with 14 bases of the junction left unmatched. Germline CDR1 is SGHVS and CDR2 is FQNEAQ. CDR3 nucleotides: TGTGCCAGCAGTTATAGGACAGGGGTTGAGGGGCCTAACTATGGCTACACCTTC. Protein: CASSYRTGVEGPNYGYTF.